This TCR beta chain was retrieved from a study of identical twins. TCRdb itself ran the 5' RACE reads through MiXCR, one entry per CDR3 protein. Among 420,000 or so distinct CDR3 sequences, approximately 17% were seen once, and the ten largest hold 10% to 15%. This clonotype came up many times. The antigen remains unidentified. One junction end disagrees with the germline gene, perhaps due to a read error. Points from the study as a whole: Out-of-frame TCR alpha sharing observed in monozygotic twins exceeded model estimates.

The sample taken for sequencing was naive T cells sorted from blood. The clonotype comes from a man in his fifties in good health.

The CDR3 loop reads CASSQEARDRGSPLDF. The CDR3 DNA is TGTGCCAGCAGCCAAGAAGCCCGGGACAGGGGGTCTCCGTTGGACTTC. The chain employs TRBV3-1 and TRBJ2-7; 11 bases map to TRBD1. Germline CDR1 reads LGHDT; CDR2 reads YNNKEL (reference sequence). The CDR3 contains 16 residues.